The 17 T cell receptor beta chains below all came from one sample that was sequenced in a study of T cell responses to AZD1222 COVID-19 vaccine. Data came from immunoSEQ multiplex PCR; TCRdb stores just in-frame clones and leaves some out. The sample has about 110,000 clones, about 90% seen once; the top ten hold approximately 8%. The sample consisted of peripheral blood, taken on day 0 of AZD1222 vaccination. These receptors were obtained from an adult in good health.

This CDR3 is CASSDGGLRSGANVLTF. The CDR3 region has the DNA TGTGCCAGCAGTGATGGGGGTCTGCGCTCTGGGGCCAACGTCCTGACTTTC. The chain recombines TRBV2 with TRBJ2-6; D may match TRBD1 or TRBD2 (5 bases each). CDR3 size: 17 residues. The germline gives CDR1 SNHLY, CDR2 FYNNEI. The germline V and J ends were trimmed by 3 bases and 0 bases, with 12 bases remaining between them.

This sequence joins TRBV28 and TRBJ1-5; D gene ambiguous. Germline CDR1 and CDR2: MDHEN and SYDVKM. The CDR3 sequence is 12 residues long. The V gene lost 5 bases and the J gene lost 5 bases, with 7 bases spanning the gap. The CDR3 reads CASSIEDQPQHF. CDR3 nucleotides: TGTGCCAGCAGTATAGAGGATCAGCCCCAGCATTTT.

This clone came up once. The J gene is TRBJ2-1, the V gene TRBV11-3, with D perhaps TRBD2 (6 bases). CDR3 length: 13 residues. CDR1 is SGHNT, CDR2 YENEEA, per germline. The V and J ends lost 3 bases and 5 bases respectively, with 8 bases between them. The CDR3 DNA follows: TGTGCCAGCAGCTTCCGACTAGACAATGAGCAGTTCTTC. As protein: CASSFRLDNEQFF.

This rearrangement joins TRBV2 to TRBJ2-5; TRBD2 is a possible D gene (6 bases). Germline lookup yields CDR1 SNHLY and CDR2 FYNNEI. This CDR3 contains 14 residues. Trimming removed 4 bases at V and 5 bases at J, with 14 bases between. This chain's CDR3 is CASSGARRGETQYF. DNA for the CDR3: TGTGCCAGCAGTGGTGCACGTCGGGGGGAGACCCAGTACTTC. Based on the CDR3 plus reference TRBV2 and TRBJ2-5, the full variable domain is EPEVTQTPSHQVTQMGQEVILRCVPISNHLYFYWYRQILGQKVEFLVSFYNNEISEKSEIFDDQFSVERPDGSNFTLKIRSTKLEDSAMYFCASSGARRGETQYFGPGTRLLVL.

The chain employs TRBV6-6 and TRBJ2-2, with TRBD2 identical over 7 bases. The CDR3 loop spans 16 amino acids. The germline V gene encodes CDR1 MNHNY and CDR2 SVGAGI (reference sequence). The V and J ends lost 6 bases and 6 bases, in that order; junction bases with no gene match: 13. The chain's CDR3 is CASRSLREGTAGELFF. The DNA of the CDR3 is TGTGCCAGCAGGTCACTCAGGGAGGGGACGGCCGGGGAGCTGTTTTTT.

This rearrangement joins TRBV24-1 to TRBJ1-5; no clear D gene. Trimming took off 5 bases at V and 7 bases at J, with 11 bases between the two ends. In germline, CDR1 is KGHDR, CDR2 SFDVKD. The CDR3 is 13 residues long. CDR3 DNA: TGTGCCACCAGTGGTCTGGGATTACAGCCCCAGCATTTT. This gives the protein CATSGLGLQPQHF.

In this sample, this clone turned up once. The CDR3 coding sequence is TGTGCCAGCAGCTTAAGGGAGGGGGCGGGGGTGCACACAGATACGCAGTATTTT. It yields the protein CASSLREGAGVHTDTQYF. The chain recombines TRBV13 with TRBJ2-3; D possibly uses TRBD1 or TRBD2 (7 bases each). Trimming shortened V by 2 bases and J by 2 bases, and 20 bases separated the two germline ends. CDR1 and CDR2 (germline): PRHDT, FYEKMQ (reference sequence). There are 18 residues in the CDR3.

This chain links TRBV3-1 (or the pseudogene TRBV3-2) with TRBJ1-2; possible D gene TRBD1, 5 bases. Trimming removed 8 bases at V and 4 bases at J, with 14 bases between. The CDR3 spans 13 residues. The germline V gene has CDR1 LGHDT and CDR2 YNNKEL (reference sequence). The CDR3 nucleotides are TGTGCCAGCCGATCCTCGGGACCCTATGGCTACACCTTC. Translation gives CASRSSGPYGYTF.

This clone has more than one count but fewer than ten. This chain's CDR3 is CAWITVGTGNTEAFF. In DNA, the CDR3 is TGTGCCTGGATCACCGTCGGGACGGGGAACACTGAAGCTTTCTTT. V and J are TRBV30 and TRBJ1-1; D possibly corresponds to TRBD1 (5 bases). CDR1 GTSNPN and CDR2 SVGIG come from the germline V gene (reference sequence). The CDR3 extends over 15 amino acids. The ends were cut back, 4 bases at V and 1 base at J, with 16 bases in the middle.

This chain uses TRBV2 with TRBJ2-2; no firm D call. This CDR3 is built from 16 residues. V was pared by 6 bases and J by 4 bases, with 18 bases between. CDR1 SNHLY and CDR2 FYNNEI come from the germline V gene. The CDR3 sequence: CASSQREGFGTGELFF. CDR3 coding DNA: TGTGCCAGCAGCCAAAGGGAAGGGTTTGGCACCGGGGAGCTGTTTTTT.

The count of this clone is one. The chain couples TRBV2 to TRBJ1-1; D is ambiguous. Germline V CDR1 and CDR2: SNHLY, FYNNEI. V lost 11 bases and J lost 7, with 14 bases in between. The CDR3 contains 11 residues. The CDR3 is CAGYYMSEAFF. As DNA, the CDR3 is TGTGCCGGTTATTATATGAGTGAAGCTTTCTTT. Full variable domain (missing parts from reference TRBV2 and TRBJ1-1): EPEVTQTPSHQVTQMGQEVILRCVPISNHLYFYWYRQILGQKVEFLVSFYNNEISEKSEIFDDQFSVERPDGSNFTLKIRSTKLEDSAMYFCAGYYMSEAFFGQGTRLTVV.

The CDR3: CASSIDRGNTEAFF. The CDR3, as DNA: TGTGCCAGTAGTATAGACAGGGGTAACACTGAAGCTTTCTTT. The chain joins TRBV19 to TRBJ1-1; the D gene is possibly TRBD1 (6 bases). The V gene lost 0 bases and the J gene lost 2 bases, with 7 bases spanning the gap. Germline V gene lookup returns CDR1 LNHDA and CDR2 SQIVND (reference sequence). This CDR3 is built from 14 residues.

The chain couples TRBV2 to TRBJ1-5; D ambiguous. V lost 4 bases, J lost 3 bases, and 10 bases lay in between. Germline CDR1 reads SNHLY; CDR2 reads FYNNEI. This CDR3 is built from 14 residues. The CDR3 DNA follows: TGTGCCAGCAGTGTTCACGGCCTCAATCAGCCCCAGCATTTT. Amino acids: CASSVHGLNQPQHF. The full variable domain, its missing parts supplied by reference TRBV2 and TRBJ1-5, is EPEVTQTPSHQVTQMGQEVILRCVPISNHLYFYWYRQILGQKVEFLVSFYNNEISEKSEIFDDQFSVERPDGSNFTLKIRSTKLEDSAMYFCASSVHGLNQPQHFGDGTRLSIL.

This chain joins TRBV24-1 and TRBJ1-5; a possible D gene is TRBD1 (5 bases). CDR1 and CDR2 from the germline V gene are KGHDR and SFDVKD. The CDR3 contains 14 residues. The V and J ends lost 10 bases and 2 bases respectively, with 14 bases between them. CDR3 sequence reads: CATQSPGGNQPQHF. DNA for the CDR3: TGTGCCACTCAATCCCCGGGGGGCAATCAGCCCCAGCATTTT.

This clone was detected only once. This chain uses TRBV5-1 with TRBJ2-7, with D possibly TRBD1 on 6 matching bases. V gave up 3 bases and J gave up 6 bases, with 16 bases separating them. The CDR3 loop spans 14 amino acids. Germline V gives CDR1 SGHRS, CDR2 YFSETQ. The CDR3 nucleotides are TGCGCCAGCAGCTCGATGACAGGAAACTCCGAGCAGTACTTC. It codes for CASSSMTGNSEQYF.

The genes are TRBV28 and TRBJ1-6, with 8 bases matching TRBD1. Trimming at V came to 5 bases and at J to 7 bases, leaving 4 bases not matched to a gene. This CDR3 is built from 14 residues. CDR1 MDHEN and CDR2 SYDVKM come from the germline V gene. CDR3 bases: TGTGCCAGCAGTATCGACAGGGGCAATTCACCCCTCCACTTT. Its protein product is CASSIDRGNSPLHF. The full variable domain, rest sourced from reference TRBV28 and TRBJ1-6, is DVKVTQSSRYLVKRTGEKVFLECVQDMDHENMFWYRQDPGLGLRLIYFSYDVKMKEKGDIPEGYSVSREKKERFSLILESASTNQTSMYLCASSIDRGNSPLHFGNGTRLTVT.

V usage is TRBV9 and J usage is TRBJ1-5, with no clear D. The CDR3 spans 14 residues. Germline V gives CDR1 SGDLS, CDR2 YYNGEE. V lost 0 bases and J lost 0, with 4 bases in between. The chain's CDR3 is CASSVDHSNQPQHF. For the CDR3, the DNA is TGTGCCAGCAGCGTAGATCATAGCAATCAGCCCCAGCATTTT. Complete variable domain (other parts from reference TRBV9 and TRBJ1-5): DSGVTQTPKHLITATGQRVTLRCSPRSGDLSVYWYQQSLDQGLQFLIQYYNGEERAKGNILERFSAQQFPDLHSELNLSSLELGDSALYFCASSVDHSNQPQHFGDGTRLSIL.